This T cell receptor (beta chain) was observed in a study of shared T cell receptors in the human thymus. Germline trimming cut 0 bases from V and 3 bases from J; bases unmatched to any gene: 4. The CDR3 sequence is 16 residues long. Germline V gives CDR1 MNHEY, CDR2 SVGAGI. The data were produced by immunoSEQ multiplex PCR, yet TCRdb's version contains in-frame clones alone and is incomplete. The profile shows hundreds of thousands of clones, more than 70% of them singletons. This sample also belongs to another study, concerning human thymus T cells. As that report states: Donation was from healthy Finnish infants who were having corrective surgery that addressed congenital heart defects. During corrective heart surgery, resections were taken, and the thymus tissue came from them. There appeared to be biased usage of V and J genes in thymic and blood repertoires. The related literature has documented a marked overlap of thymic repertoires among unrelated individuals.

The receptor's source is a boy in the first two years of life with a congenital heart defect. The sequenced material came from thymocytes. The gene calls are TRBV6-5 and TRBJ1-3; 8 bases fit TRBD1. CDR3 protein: CASSYSTGASGNTIYF. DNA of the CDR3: TGTGCCAGCAGTTACTCGACAGGGGCTAGTGGAAACACCATATATTTT.